The source of this T cell receptor (beta chain) is a study of identical twins. Template switching introduced a universal primer site, and the cDNA bore unique molecular identifiers. TCRdb analysed the 5' RACE reads with MiXCR anew, one entry per CDR3 protein. The sample yields about 890,000 distinct CDR3 sequences, 9% to 15% seen once. Study observations and caveats: Shared out-of-frame alpha sequences (those common to twins) showed excess low generation probability. While abundant cord blood beta clonotypes carried fewer insertions, memory repertoires showed no such pattern. The authors noted that invariant MAIT and iNKT cells could partly confound zero-insertion analyses.

The CDR3 length is 14 residues. Germline V gene data show CDR1 as SNHLY and CDR2 as FYNNEI. V lost 6 bases to trimming and J lost 1 base; unmatched junction nucleotides: 2. This clonotype was observed a handful of times. Its antigen remains unknown. This same sample was also part of a study on yellow fever vaccine responses in identical twins.

The J gene is TRBJ1-5, the V gene TRBV2; 8 bases are shared with TRBD1. The sample taken for sequencing was PBMCs. This clonotype was obtained from a woman aged 18-35 years in good health. The CDR3, as DNA: TGTGCCAGCAGGGGACAGGTCAGCAATCAGCCCCAGCATTTT. This gives the protein CASRGQVSNQPQHF.